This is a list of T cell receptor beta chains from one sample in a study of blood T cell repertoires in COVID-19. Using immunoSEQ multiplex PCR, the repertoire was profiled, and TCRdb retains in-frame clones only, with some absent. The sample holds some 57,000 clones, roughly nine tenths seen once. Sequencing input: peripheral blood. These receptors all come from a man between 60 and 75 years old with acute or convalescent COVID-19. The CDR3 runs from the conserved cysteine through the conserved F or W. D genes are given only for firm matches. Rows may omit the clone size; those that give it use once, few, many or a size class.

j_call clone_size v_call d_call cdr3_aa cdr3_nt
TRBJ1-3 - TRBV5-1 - CASSLGAGANTIYF TGCGCCAGCAGCTTGGGGGCAGGGGCCAACACCATATATTTT
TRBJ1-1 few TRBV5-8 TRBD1 CASSLQGAKTEAFF TGTGCCAGCAGCCTCCAGGGGGCGAAGACTGAAGCTTTCTTT
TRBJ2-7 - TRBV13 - CASSSLGGPSAYEQYF TGTGCCAGCAGCTCTCTCGGAGGGCCCAGCGCCTACGAGCAGTACTTC
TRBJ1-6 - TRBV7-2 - CASSLESGQNNSPLHF TGTGCCAGCAGCTTAGAATCAGGACAGAATAATTCACCCCTCCACTTT
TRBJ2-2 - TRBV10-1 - CASSGARTGELFF TGCGCCAGCAGTGGTGCCCGGACCGGGGAGCTGTTTTTT
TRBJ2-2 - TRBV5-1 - CASSQVPGSGELFF TGCGCCAGCAGCCAAGTTCCGGGATCCGGGGAGCTGTTTTTT
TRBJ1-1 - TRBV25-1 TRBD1 CASSARQGGNTEAFF TGTGCCAGCAGTGCCCGACAGGGTGGGAACACTGAAGCTTTCTTT
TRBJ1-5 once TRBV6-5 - CASSSSWTVSNQPQHF TGTGCCAGCAGTTCCTCATGGACAGTTAGCAATCAGCCCCAGCATTTT
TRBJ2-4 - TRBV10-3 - CAISPRSGEAKNIQYF TGTGCCATCAGTCCTAGGTCCGGGGAAGCCAAAAACATTCAGTACTTC
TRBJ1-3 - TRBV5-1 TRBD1 CASSLDPRGTPGNTIYF TGCGCCAGCAGCTTGGATCCCAGGGGGACCCCTGGAAACACCATATATTTT
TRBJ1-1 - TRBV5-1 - CASSLEGGRNTEAFF TGCGCCAGCAGCTTGGAGGGAGGTCGGAACACTGAAGCTTTCTTT
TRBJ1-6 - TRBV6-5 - CASSYRGGGSPLHF TGTGCCAGCAGTTACCGGGGGGGAGGTTCACCCCTCCACTTT
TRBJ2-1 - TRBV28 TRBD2 CASNFRDYLGNEQFF TGTGCCAGCAATTTCCGGGACTACCTTGGCAATGAGCAGTTCTTC
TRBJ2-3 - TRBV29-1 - CSVERGQADSHPIGSTQYF TGCAGCGTTGAACGGGGTCAGGCGGATTCGCACCCTATAGGGTCAACGCAGTATTTT
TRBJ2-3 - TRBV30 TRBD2 CAWSVQSGGADTQYF TGTGCCTGGAGTGTACAGAGCGGGGGGGCAGATACGCAGTATTTT
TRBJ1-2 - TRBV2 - CASRGQAKYTF TGTGCCAGCAGAGGACAAGCCAAATACACCTTC
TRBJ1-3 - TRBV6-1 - CASSANRVGSGNTIYF TGTGCCAGCAGTGCGAACAGGGTTGGCTCTGGAAACACCATATATTTT
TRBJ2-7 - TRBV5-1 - CASSADSYKSSYEQYF TGCGCCAGCAGCGCGGACAGCTATAAGAGCTCCTACGAGCAGTACTTC
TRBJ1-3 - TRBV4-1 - CASSLTGATYGNTIYF TGCGCCAGCAGCCTGACTGGGGCCACTTATGGAAACACCATATATTTT
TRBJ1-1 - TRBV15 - CATSRDRGRVAEAFF TGTGCCACCAGCAGAGATCGCGGTCGAGTGGCTGAAGCTTTCTTT
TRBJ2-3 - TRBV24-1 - CATSEAGVDTQYF TGTGCCACCAGTGAGGCAGGGGTGGATACGCAGTATTTT
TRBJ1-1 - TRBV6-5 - CASRSRLTGITEAFF TGTGCCAGCAGATCACGCCTAACAGGGATCACTGAAGCTTTCTTT
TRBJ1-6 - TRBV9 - CASSVDQAYNSPLHF TGTGCCAGCAGCGTAGATCAGGCGTATAATTCACCCCTCCACTTT
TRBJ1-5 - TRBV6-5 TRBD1 CASRSGGPGNQPQHF TGTGCCAGCAGATCAGGGGGCCCTGGCAATCAGCCCCAGCATTTT
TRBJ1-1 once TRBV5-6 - CASSRQGEAFF TGTGCCAGTTCCCGGCAGGGCGAAGCTTTCTTT
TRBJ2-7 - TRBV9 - CASSSGSSSYEQYF TGTGCCAGCAGTTCGGGGAGCAGCTCCTACGAGCAGTACTTC
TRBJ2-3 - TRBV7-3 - CASSRLRTDTQYF TGTGCCAGCAGCCGACTGCGCACAGATACGCAGTATTTT
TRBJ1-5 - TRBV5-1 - CASSLGDNNQPQHF TGCGCCAGCAGCTTGGGGGACAACAATCAGCCCCAGCATTTT
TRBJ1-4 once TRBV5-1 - CASSPALVRPPGKLFF TGCGCCAGCAGCCCAGCGTTGGTACGACCGCCTGGAAAACTGTTTTTT
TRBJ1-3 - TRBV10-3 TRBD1 CAIRYGQGAGGNTIYF TGTGCCATCAGATACGGACAGGGGGCGGGTGGAAACACCATATATTTT
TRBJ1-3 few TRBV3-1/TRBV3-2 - CASSQYAGANTIYF TGTGCCAGCAGCCAGTACGCAGGGGCAAACACCATATATTTT
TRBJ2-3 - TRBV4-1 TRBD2 CASSPRGGRDTQYF TGCGCCAGCAGCCCTCGGGGGGGAAGAGATACGCAGTATTTT
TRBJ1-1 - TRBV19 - CAKRVRRDTEAFF TGTGCCAAGAGGGTACGAAGGGACACTGAAGCTTTCTTT
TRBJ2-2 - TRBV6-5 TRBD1 CASSTTRGPGELFF TGTGCCAGCAGTACAACTAGGGGGCCCGGGGAGCTGTTTTTT
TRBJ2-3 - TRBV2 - CASRPGADTQYF TGTGCCAGCAGGCCGGGGGCAGATACGCAGTATTTT
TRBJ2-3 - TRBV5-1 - CASSLTGQGRTDTQYF TGCGCCAGCAGCTTAACAGGGCAGGGGCGCACAGATACGCAGTATTTT
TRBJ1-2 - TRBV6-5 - CASSPRLSGYTF TGTGCCAGCAGCCCACGACTCAGTGGCTACACCTTC
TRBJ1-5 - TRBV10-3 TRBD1 CAIGQGVGNQPQHF TGTGCCATCGGGCAGGGGGTCGGCAATCAGCCCCAGCATTTT
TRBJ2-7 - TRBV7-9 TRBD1 CASSFSGTGEQYF TGTGCCAGCAGCTTTTCCGGGACAGGGGAGCAGTACTTC
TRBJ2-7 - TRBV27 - CASSNRRVMTYEQYF TGTGCCAGCAGTAACCGCAGGGTTATGACCTACGAGCAGTACTTC
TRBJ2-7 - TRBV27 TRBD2 CASSLWLAGGPYEQYF TGTGCCAGCAGTTTATGGCTAGCGGGGGGGCCATACGAGCAGTACTTC
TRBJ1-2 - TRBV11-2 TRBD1 CASSWGQPLDYGYTF TGTGCCAGCAGCTGGGGACAGCCTTTGGACTATGGCTACACCTTC
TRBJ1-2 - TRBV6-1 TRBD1 CASSEIYRGQLTNNYGYTF TGTGCCAGCAGTGAAATTTACAGGGGACAGCTCACTAATAACTATGGCTACACCTTC
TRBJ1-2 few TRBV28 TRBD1 CASRIGQGGLRGYTF TGTGCCAGCAGAATAGGACAGGGTGGTCTTCGTGGCTACACCTTC
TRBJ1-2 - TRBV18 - CASSPSKGVNYYGYTF TGTGCCAGCTCACCATCCAAGGGGGTAAATTACTATGGCTACACCTTC
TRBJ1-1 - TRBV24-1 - CATRRGTEAFF TGTGCCACCAGGCGGGGGACTGAAGCTTTCTTT
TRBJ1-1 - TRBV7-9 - CASSLRTEEAFF TGTGCCAGCAGCCTTAGGACAGAAGAAGCTTTCTTT
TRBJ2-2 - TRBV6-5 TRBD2 CASSLAGALTGELFF TGTGCCAGCAGTTTAGCGGGGGCCCTTACCGGGGAGCTGTTTTTT
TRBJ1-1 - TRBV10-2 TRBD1 CASSEWRTGKGAAFF TGCGCCAGCAGTGAGTGGCGGACAGGGAAAGGAGCAGCTTTCTTT
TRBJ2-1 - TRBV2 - CASSRYEQFF TGTGCCAGCTCCCGTTATGAGCAGTTCTTC
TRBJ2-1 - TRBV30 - CAWSHSYNEQFF TGTGCCTGGAGCCACTCCTACAATGAGCAGTTCTTC
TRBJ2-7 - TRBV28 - CATKTDWMEQYF TGTGCCACGAAAACGGACTGGATGGAGCAGTACTTC
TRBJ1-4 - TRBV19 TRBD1 CASSIFPGTGRKLFF TGTGCCAGTAGTATCTTTCCCGGGACAGGGCGAAAACTGTTTTTT
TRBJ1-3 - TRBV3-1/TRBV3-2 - CASSQGTISGNTIYF TGTGCCAGCAGCCAAGGGACTATCTCTGGAAACACCATATATTTT
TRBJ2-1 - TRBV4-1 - CASTRGRGYYNEQFF TGCGCCAGCACCCGAGGACGGGGATACTACAATGAGCAGTTCTTC